The next 28 T cell receptor beta chains were all read from a single sample in a study of T cells in Graves' hyperthyroidism and ophthalmopathy. RNA transcripts provided the source from which TCR beta CDR3 regions were amplified. First-round RT-PCR targeting the TCR CDR3 was performed with the HTBI primer set. TCRdb reprocessed the multiplex PCR reads with MiXCR, giving one entry per CDR3 protein. The sample gives over 350,000 distinct CDR3 sequences, roughly 20% of which show up once; 35% to 45% is in the top ten. The sample comprised blood. These TCRs come from a man between 18 and 29 years old with Graves' ophthalmopathy.

This clonotype has a count of ten or more. This sequence joins TRBV9 and TRBJ1-2; TRBD1 aligns across 7 bases. V gave up 5 bases and J gave up 8 bases; unmatched junction bases: 9. The CDR3 has 13 residues. CDR1 SGDLS and CDR2 YYNGEE come from the germline V gene. The CDR3 loop reads CASREGGAEGYTF. The CDR3 nucleotides are TGTGCCAGCAGAGAAGGGGGCGCGGAGGGCTACACCTTC.

At least ten counts were recorded for this clonotype. This chain joins TRBV5-1 and TRBJ2-7; D is unclear. This CDR3 has 14 amino acids. V gave up 0 bases and J gave up 7 bases, with 14 bases separating them. From germline, CDR1 is SGHRS and CDR2 YFSETQ. The CDR3 here is CASSLGSPPTEQYF. CDR3 bases: TGCGCCAGCAGCTTGGGCTCCCCGCCGACGGAGCAGTACTTC. The full variable domain, rest sourced from reference TRBV5-1 and TRBJ2-7, is KAGVTQTPRYLIKTRGQQVTLSCSPISGHRSVSWYQQTPGQGLQFLFEYFSETQRNKGNFPGRFSGRQFSNSRSEMNVSTLELGDSALYLCASSLGSPPTEQYFGPGTRLTVT.

Only a few counts were recorded for this clonotype. This chain joins TRBV9 and TRBJ1-1, with D unclear. This CDR3 spans 15 amino acids. V was cut by 1 base and J by 1 base, with 11 bases left in between. Per the germline V gene, CDR1 is SGDLS and CDR2 is YYNGEE. Here the CDR3 reads CASSVSGSGNTEAFF. CDR3 in DNA: TGTGCCAGCAGCGTATCCGGATCCGGGAACACTGAAGCTTTCTTT.

As for this clonotype: At one end the junction does not follow the germline gene, possibly because of a read error. The CDR3 sequence: CASSRTPGTSVTDTQYF. The CDR3 region has the DNA TGCGCCAGCAGCCGGACCCCTGGGACTAGCGTCACAGATACGCAGTATTTT. The chain combines TRBV7-4 with TRBJ2-3, with 10 bases fitting TRBD2. Germline-derived CDR1 and CDR2 are SGHVT and SQSDAQ. The CDR3 sequence is 17 residues long.

This clonotype was counted only a few times. The J gene is TRBJ1-6, the V gene TRBV6-2 or TRBV6-3; D is unclear. V was trimmed by 4 bases and J by 7 bases, leaving 14 bases between them. The CDR3 totals 15 residues. The germline gives CDR1 MNHEY, CDR2 SVGEGT. The CDR3 coding sequence is TGTGCCAGCAGTTTCACCTCGGGGAGCAATTCACCCCTCCACTTT. Translated: CASSFTSGSNSPLHF.

This clonotype was counted a few times. The chain uses TRBV4-1 and TRBJ2-7; 8 bases agree with TRBD1. The V gene's germline CDR1 is MGHRA and CDR2 YSYEKL. The CDR3 is 16 amino acids. The junction had 7 bases not matched to a gene; V was cut back by 0 bases and J by 3 bases. CDR3 bases: TGCGCCAGCAGCCAAGATTTTGGGACAGGCGACTACGAGCAGTACTTC. This codes for CASSQDFGTGDYEQYF.

The chain is built from TRBV6-5 and TRBJ2-5, with TRBD2 matching 11 bases. The CDR3 loop spans 14 amino acids. Germline lookup yields CDR1 MNHEY and CDR2 SVGAGI. J was trimmed by 7 bases and V by 4 bases; bases with no gene match: 5. CDR3 sequence: CASSSGLAARTQYF. DNA for the CDR3: TGTGCCAGCAGTTCGGGACTAGCGGCACGGACCCAGTACTTC.

This chain connects TRBV3-1 to TRBJ2-2, with D perhaps matching TRBD1 or TRBD2 (5 bases each). Germline V gene lookup returns CDR1 LGHDT and CDR2 YNNKEL (reference sequence). The CDR3 has 15 residues. Trimming shortened V by 4 bases and J by 5 bases, and 14 bases separated the two germline ends. CDR3 sequence (DNA): TGTGCCAGCAGCCCTGGGACCCCCGGGACCGGGGAGCTGTTTTTT. This encodes CASSPGTPGTGELFF.

The CDR3 nucleotides are TGTGCCAGTAGTATAAGGCCGGGTCAGCGGCACCAAGAGACCCAGTACTTC. Amino acid sequence: CASSIRPGQRHQETQYF. The chain recombines TRBV19 with TRBJ2-5; weak D call: TRBD2 (5 bases). Germline V CDR1 and CDR2: LNHDA, SQIVND (reference sequence). V lost 2 bases, J lost 0 bases, and 16 bases lay in between. The CDR3 has 17 amino acids. The full variable domain, rest sourced from reference TRBV19 and TRBJ2-5, is DGGITQSPKYLFRKEGQNVTLSCEQNLNHDAMYWYRQDPGQGLRLIYYSQIVNDFQKGDIAEGYSVSREKKESFPLTVTSAQKNPTAFYLCASSIRPGQRHQETQYFGPGTRLLVL.

The chain joins TRBV6-1 to TRBJ1-1, with D uncertain. Germline V gene sequence: CDR1 MNHNS, CDR2 SASEGT. Trimming shortened V by 1 base and J by 1 base, and 10 bases separated the two germline ends. This CDR3 region has 15 residues. CDR3 sequence: CASSEVRIGNTEAFF. The CDR3 DNA sequence: TGTGCCAGCAGTGAAGTTCGGATAGGGAACACTGAAGCTTTCTTT.

The chain carries TRBV3-1 and TRBJ1-4; D unclear. Deletions cut 1 base from V and 2 bases from J, with 11 bases between. Looked up from germline, CDR1 is LGHDT and CDR2 is YNNKEL (reference sequence). The CDR3 extends over 16 amino acids. The chain's CDR3 is CASSQGTAGTNEKLFF. The CDR3 nucleotides are TGTGCCAGCAGCCAAGGGACGGCCGGGACTAATGAAAAACTGTTTTTT.

This clonotype was counted many times. CDR3 bases: TGTGCCAGCAGCCCGCCCGGGGGGAACTCTGGAAACACCATATATTTT. Residues: CASSPPGGNSGNTIYF. The chain uses TRBV7-9 and TRBJ1-3, with D perhaps TRBD1 (5 bases). This CDR3 region has 16 residues. V was shortened by 5 bases and J by 0 bases, with 14 bases between the two germline ends. The germline gives CDR1 SEHNR, CDR2 FQNEAQ (reference sequence).

In its sample, this clonotype was seen many times. The J gene is TRBJ2-3, the V gene TRBV6-2 or TRBV6-3, with TRBD1 matching over 11 bases. V dropped 3 bases and J dropped 6; count of bases not matched to a gene: 14. Germline V gene sequence: CDR1 MNHEY, CDR2 SVGEGT. This CDR3 region has 18 residues. The CDR3 sequence: CASSYSTTGTGGFDTQYF. In nucleotides, the CDR3 is TGTGCCAGCAGTTATTCTACAACCGGGACAGGGGGATTCGATACGCAGTATTTT.

This clonotype was seen repeatedly, ten times or more. This sequence joins TRBV5-1 and TRBJ2-1, with D unclear. V gave up 5 bases and J gave up 4 bases, with 19 bases separating them. The CDR3 length is 16 residues. Germline CDR1 SGHRS, CDR2 YFSETQ. CDR3: CASRAWYAEEYNEQFF. The CDR3, as DNA: TGCGCCAGCAGAGCTTGGTACGCAGAGGAGTACAATGAGCAGTTCTTC.

V usage is TRBV5-6 and J usage is TRBJ1-1; D not certain. The germline V gene encodes CDR1 SGHDT and CDR2 YYEEEE. V gave up 7 bases and J gave up 0 bases, with 19 bases separating them. The CDR3 consists of 16 residues. The CDR3 spells CASRSEGEGMNTEAFF. CDR3 coding DNA: TGTGCCAGCCGCTCTGAGGGCGAGGGAATGAACACTGAAGCTTTCTTT.

The sample holds many counts of this clonotype. This rearrangement joins TRBV24-1 to TRBJ1-1, with a possible D match to TRBD1 (6 bases). CDR1 and CDR2 from the germline V gene are KGHDR and SFDVKD. CDR3 length: 12 amino acids. V gave up 3 bases and J gave up 5 bases, with 6 bases separating them. The CDR3 sequence: CATSDGQTEAFF. In DNA form, the CDR3 reads TGTGCCACCAGTGATGGACAGACTGAAGCTTTCTTT.

This clonotype appeared many times. The J gene is TRBJ1-1, the V gene TRBV18; no firm D call. CDR3 length: 13 residues. Germline V gene sequence: CDR1 KGHSH, CDR2 LQKENI. Deletions cut 2 bases from V and 7 bases from J, with 11 bases between. In nucleotides, the CDR3 is TGTGCCAGCTCACCAGCACCGAGGTATGAAGCTTTCTTT. Its protein product is CASSPAPRYEAFF.

This clonotype was recorded a few times. The CDR3 loop reads CASSSLGTGGEQYF. CDR3 bases: TGCGCCAGCAGTTCTCTCGGAACCGGTGGCGAGCAGTACTTC. The chain has TRBV5-1 and TRBJ2-7, with D unclear. CDR1 is SGHRS, CDR2 YFSETQ, per germline. V dropped 5 bases and J dropped 6 bases, with 18 bases sitting between them. CDR3 length: 14 amino acids.

This clonotype was recorded many times. The chain carries TRBV20-1 and TRBJ1-5; D is uncertain. V gave up 6 bases and J gave up 0 bases, with 9 bases separating them. The germline V gene encodes CDR1 DFQATT and CDR2 SNEGSKA (reference sequence). The CDR3 sequence is 13 residues long. The CDR3 loop is CSARRYSNQPQHF. In DNA form, the CDR3 reads TGCAGTGCCAGACGGTATAGCAATCAGCCCCAGCATTTT.

This clonotype has more than one count but fewer than ten. The chain joins TRBV5-8 to TRBJ2-7, with a tentative D call TRBD2 (5 bases). Trimming took 4 bases from V and 5 from J, leaving 19 bases between them. The CDR3 has 15 amino acids. Germline V gene data show CDR1 as SGHTS and CDR2 as YDEGEE. The CDR3 DNA is TGTGCCAGCAGCCCTGCCCCCCGGGAATTCGACGAGCAGTACTTC. Its protein product is CASSPAPREFDEQYF.

This clonotype was counted many times. This chain joins TRBV2 and TRBJ1-2; D perhaps matches TRBD1 (6 bases). Per germline, CDR1 SNHLY and CDR2 FYNNEI. The CDR3 has 13 residues. V lost 7 bases to trimming and J lost 7 bases, with 16 bases between them. Written as DNA, the CDR3 is TGTGCCAGCACCCGGGACAACGACCCTGGCTACACCTTC. This sequence encodes CASTRDNDPGYTF.

The chain links TRBV11-2 to TRBJ2-2; 13 nucleotides match TRBD2. The CDR3 is made up of 15 amino acids. The germline gives CDR1 SGHAT, CDR2 FQNNGV. The J segment lost 5 bases and the V segment lost 4 bases, leaving 1 base of the junction unmatched. The CDR3 coding sequence is TGTGCCAGCAGCTCACTAGCGGGGGGGACCGGGGAGCTGTTTTTT. Translated: CASSSLAGGTGELFF.

This clonotype was found many times. The chain combines TRBV3-1 with TRBJ1-1; weak D call: TRBD1 (6 bases). This CDR3 has 14 residues. The germline V gene has CDR1 LGHDT and CDR2 YNNKEL (reference sequence). V gave up 1 base and J gave up 7 bases, with 13 bases separating them. The CDR3 coding sequence is TGTGCCAGCAGCCAAGGTCTCGGCAGGGGTGAAGCTTTCTTT. It specifies CASSQGLGRGEAFF.

This clonotype was recorded only once. The chain combines TRBV15 with TRBJ1-2, with 7 bases identical to TRBD1. The CDR3 length is 14 residues. Germline V lookup: CDR1 LNHNV, CDR2 YYDKDF (reference sequence). With V trimmed by 3 bases and J by 4 bases, 5 bases remained unmatched. The CDR3 region has the DNA TGTGCCACCAGCAGTCACAGGGGTAGCTATGGCTACACCTTC. Protein: CATSSHRGSYGYTF.

This clonotype was recorded many times. The rearrangement links TRBV20-1 to TRBJ2-3, with 9 bases that match TRBD2. The CDR3 runs 14 residues. The V gene end was trimmed by 3 bases and the J gene end by 1 base; junction bases not matched to a gene: 2. Germline-derived CDR1 and CDR2 are DFQATT and SNEGSKA (reference sequence). DNA of the CDR3: TGCAGTGCTAGCGAGCGGGGGGGCACAGATACGCAGTATTTT. Translating gives CSASERGGTDTQYF.

This chain joins TRBV11-3 and TRBJ2-2, with 11 nucleotides matching TRBD2. The CDR3 has 17 amino acids. Trimming removed 5 bases from V and 2 bases from J; junction bases left unmatched: 7. Germline CDR1 reads SGHNT; CDR2 reads YENEEA. CDR3 nucleotides: TGTGCCAGCAGCCCGGGACTAGCGGTGATCAACACCGGGGAGCTGTTTTTT. It yields the protein CASSPGLAVINTGELFF.

To note about this clonotype: This may stem from a read error, because a much larger clone lies one nucleotide away. The chain couples TRBV12-3 or TRBV12-4 to TRBJ1-5; TRBD1 aligns across 10 bases. The CDR3 contains 18 residues. J was trimmed by 5 bases and V by 1 base; bases with no gene match: 11. CDR3 region: CASSLGHQEGQGYQPQHF. The CDR3 bases are TGTGCCAGCAGTTTAGGACATCAAGAGGGACAGGGGTATCAGCCCCAGCATTTT.

The chain links TRBV19 to TRBJ2-1, with TRBD2 matching over 15 bases. Germline V lookup: CDR1 LNHDA, CDR2 SQIVND (reference sequence). This CDR3 spans 18 amino acids. Losses at the gene ends were 5 bases for V and 5 bases for J; bases not matched to a gene: 10. The CDR3 DNA is TGTGCCAGTAGTCGTCTCGGGACTAGCGGGGGGTCCCACAATGAGCAGTTCTTC. It translates to CASSRLGTSGGSHNEQFF.